A single sample is the source of the 32 T cell receptor beta chains below, sequenced in a study of cytomegalovirus exposure and HLA in healthy donors. It was with 60 Vbeta and 13 Jbeta primers that the PCR ran. Assay used: immunoSEQ multiplex PCR; TCRdb lists only in-frame clones, some missing. The sample holds about 130,000 clones. The sample taken for sequencing was PBMCs. The origin of the receptors is a man younger than 35 in good health and CMV-seronegative.

The chain links TRBV7-2 to TRBJ2-6; no clear D gene. CDR3 length equals 15 residues. With 1 base removed from V and 0 bases from J, the gap between germline ends came to 4 bases. The V gene's germline CDR1 is SGHTA and CDR2 FQGNSA. The CDR3 here is CASSLVNSGANVLTF. CDR3 nucleotides: TGTGCCAGCAGCTTAGTAAACTCTGGGGCCAACGTCCTGACTTTC.

The chain joins TRBV6-5 to TRBJ2-7; 7 bases are a match to TRBD2. With 4 bases clipped from V and 1 base from J, the junction kept 4 bases outside the gene matches. The CDR3 has 14 amino acids. CDR1 is MNHEY and CDR2 is SVGAGI in the germline V gene. CDR3 sequence (DNA): TGTGCCAGCAGTTTGGGGGGGGGATCCTACGAGCAGTACTTC. Amino acid sequence: CASSLGGGSYEQYF.

This rearrangement joins TRBV10-3 to TRBJ2-7; a weak D match, TRBD1 (6 bases). CDR3 length: 14 amino acids. The germline V and J ends were trimmed by 5 bases and 2 bases, with 13 bases remaining between them. Germline lookup yields CDR1 ENHRY and CDR2 SYGVKD. The CDR3 here is CAISPRDTTYEQYF. CDR3 nucleotide sequence: TGTGCCATCAGTCCTAGGGACACCACCTACGAGCAGTACTTC.

This chain links TRBV6-4 with TRBJ1-1, with a possible D match to TRBD1 (6 bases). The CDR3 spans 14 residues. Germline values: CDR1 MRHNA, CDR2 SNTAGT. Trimming stripped 7 bases from V and 0 bases from J, with 12 bases between. The CDR3 coding sequence is TGTGCCAGCAAGCCAGGGGTGATGAACACTGAAGCTTTCTTT. It is translated as CASKPGVMNTEAFF.

Here the CDR3 reads CASSVLGGYTF. Written as DNA, the CDR3 is TGTGCCAGCAGTGTTCTCGGGGGCTACACCTTC. The V and J genes are TRBV28 and TRBJ1-2; D remains unclear. With 5 bases removed from V and 8 bases from J, the gap between germline ends came to 9 bases. Germline V gene sequence: CDR1 MDHEN, CDR2 SYDVKM. This CDR3 is built from 11 residues.

The chain is built from TRBV14 and TRBJ2-7; TRBD1 aligns across 7 bases. CDR1 and CDR2 (germline): SGHDN, FVKESK. V lost 4 bases, J lost 4 bases, and 10 bases stayed unmatched. CDR3 length equals 15 residues. The CDR3 reads CASSPRVGGLYEQYF. CDR3 bases: TGTGCCAGCAGCCCCCGTGTAGGGGGCTTGTACGAGCAGTACTTC. Looking up the rest from reference TRBV14 and TRBJ2-7 gives the full variable domain: EAGVTQFPSHSVIEKGQTVTLRCDPISGHDNLYWYRRVMGKEIKFLLHFVKESKQDESGMPNNRFLAERTGGTYSTLKVQPAELEDSGVYFCASSPRVGGLYEQYFGPGTRLTVT.

The chain is built from TRBV7-2 and TRBJ1-1; TRBD1 matches at 7 bases. V lost 1 base to trimming and J lost 13 bases; unmatched junction nucleotides: 9. Per the germline V gene, CDR1 is SGHTA and CDR2 is FQGNSA. There are 13 residues in the CDR3. The CDR3, as DNA: TGTGCCAGCAGCTTAGAGAGGGGGCTCTCGGGTTTCTTT. It is translated as CASSLERGLSGFF.

V usage is TRBV9 and J usage is TRBJ1-3; unclear D gene. V was pared by 0 bases and J by 3 bases, with 10 bases between. Looked up from germline, CDR1 is SGDLS and CDR2 is YYNGEE. The CDR3 is 15 amino acids. The CDR3 is CASSVGRSHGNTIYF. CDR3 in DNA: TGTGCCAGCAGCGTAGGGAGAAGCCATGGAAACACCATATATTTT.

The V call is TRBV7-8, the J call TRBJ1-1; D ambiguous. Per the germline V gene, CDR1 is SGHVS and CDR2 is FQNEAQ. The CDR3 covers 13 residues. V lost 3 bases, J lost 6 bases, and 11 bases lay in between. The DNA of the CDR3 is TGTGCCAGCAGCTTCCGAATTAGCGCTGAAGCTTTCTTT. This translates into CASSFRISAEAFF.

This rearrangement joins TRBV9 to TRBJ2-7; 14 positions match TRBD2. Germline trimming cut 4 bases from V and 3 bases from J; bases unmatched to any gene: 9. Germline lookup yields CDR1 SGDLS and CDR2 YYNGEE. CDR3 length equals 17 residues. The CDR3: CASSPRTSGGHLYEQYF. The CDR3 DNA is TGTGCCAGCAGCCCCCGGACTAGCGGGGGGCATCTCTACGAGCAGTACTTC. The entire variable domain, with the rest obtained from reference TRBV9 and TRBJ2-7, is as follows: DSGVTQTPKHLITATGQRVTLRCSPRSGDLSVYWYQQSLDQGLQFLIQYYNGEERAKGNILERFSAQQFPDLHSELNLSSLELGDSALYFCASSPRTSGGHLYEQYFGPGTRLTVT.

V is TRBV7-9 and J is TRBJ2-7; a weak D match, TRBD2 (5 bases). V lost 3 bases and J 6 bases, leaving 18 bases between the germline ends. The germline CDR1 and CDR2 sequences are SEHNR and FQNEAQ (reference sequence). CDR3 length equals 15 residues. CDR3 sequence reads: CASSFPLREGAEQYF. CDR3 DNA: TGTGCCAGCAGCTTCCCGCTACGGGAAGGAGCCGAGCAGTACTTC.

This chain connects TRBV5-6 to TRBJ2-1; D is uncertain. The CDR3 covers 16 residues. The germline gives CDR1 SGHDT, CDR2 YYEEEE. Trimming removed 3 bases at V and 0 bases at J, with 13 bases between. CDR3 sequence reads: CASSYVRGSSYNEQFF. The DNA of the CDR3 is TGTGCCAGCAGCTACGTCCGCGGTAGCTCCTACAATGAGCAGTTCTTC.

The V and J genes are TRBV6-1 and TRBJ2-5, with D perhaps TRBD1 (6 bases). Germline loops: CDR1 MNHNS, CDR2 SASEGT. This CDR3 contains 12 residues. The V and J ends lost 6 bases and 2 bases respectively, with 7 bases between them. The CDR3: CASSQGQETQYF. DNA for the CDR3: TGTGCCAGCAGCCAGGGGCAAGAGACCCAGTACTTC.

The genes are TRBV6-1 and TRBJ1-2, with 7 bases identical to TRBD1. Germline values: CDR1 MNHNS, CDR2 SASEGT. Germline trimming cut 6 bases from V and 4 bases from J; bases unmatched to any gene: 11. CDR3 length: 15 residues. This chain's CDR3 is CASRSYQGGVYGYTF. CDR3 DNA sequence: TGTGCCAGCAGATCATACCAGGGGGGTGTCTATGGCTACACCTTC.

The CDR3 DNA reads as TGTGCCAGCAGCGGAACAGGGGGCTTGGGGACCCAGTACTTC. Amino acid sequence: CASSGTGGLGTQYF. The J gene is TRBJ2-5, the V gene TRBV5-6; 9 bases are a match to TRBD1. V shed 4 bases and J 7 bases; nucleotides not matched to a gene: 8. In germline, CDR1 is SGHDT, CDR2 YYEEEE. The CDR3 spans 14 residues.

V and J are TRBV30 and TRBJ2-3; 13 bases fit TRBD2. The V gene's germline CDR1 is GTSNPN and CDR2 SVGIG (reference sequence). The CDR3 loop spans 15 amino acids. With V trimmed by 7 bases and J by 3 bases, 7 bases remained unmatched. This CDR3 is CASILAGGETDTQYF. CDR3 DNA: TGTGCCTCAATACTAGCGGGAGGGGAAACAGATACGCAGTATTTT.

The gene calls are TRBV30 and TRBJ2-1, with D possibly being TRBD2 (6 bases). V was clipped by 4 bases and J by 1 base, with 11 bases between them. Germline CDR1 is GTSNPN and CDR2 is SVGIG (reference sequence). The CDR3 has 14 residues. The CDR3 DNA reads as TGTGCCTGGATTCCAGGGAGGTCCTACAATGAGCAGTTCTTC. It codes for CAWIPGRSYNEQFF.

This chain links TRBV6-1 with TRBJ1-6, with a possible D match to TRBD1 (5 bases). Trimming left V 4 bases short and J 0 bases short, with 19 bases between. This CDR3 comprises 19 residues. CDR1 and CDR2 (germline): MNHNS, SASEGT. The CDR3 loop is CASSGAVGGSSSYNSPLHF. CDR3 nucleotides: TGTGCCAGCAGTGGAGCGGTCGGGGGGTCTAGCTCCTATAATTCACCCCTCCACTTT.

This chain uses TRBV28 with TRBJ2-7; possibly TRBD1 for D (6 bases). The CDR3 totals 12 residues. Germline-derived CDR1 and CDR2 are MDHEN and SYDVKM. V lost 6 bases and J 6 bases, leaving 12 bases between the germline ends. CDR3 bases: TGTGCCAGCAGAATACAGGGTGCCGAGCAGTACTTC. This gives the protein CASRIQGAEQYF.

The chain recombines TRBV6-1 with TRBJ1-1; D is unresolved. Trimming shortened V by 3 bases and J by 3 bases, and 17 bases separated the two germline ends. The CDR3 runs to 16 residues. Germline CDR1 and CDR2: MNHNS and SASEGT. CDR3 in amino acids: CASSDVPPGRDTEAFF. The CDR3 bases are TGTGCCAGCAGTGATGTGCCCCCCGGTCGGGACACTGAAGCTTTCTTT.

This chain uses TRBV28 with TRBJ1-2; D unresolved. CDR1 is MDHEN, CDR2 SYDVKM, per germline. CDR3 length equals 12 residues. The V end lost 8 bases, the J end lost 4 bases, and 11 bases lay between the germline ends. The CDR3 coding sequence is TGTGCCAGCCTAGGCCAAACCTATGGCTACACCTTC. This translates into CASLGQTYGYTF.

The gene calls are TRBV28 and TRBJ2-5, with D tentatively TRBD2 (6 bases). The CDR3 sequence is 14 residues long. Trimming stripped 6 bases from V and 3 bases from J, with 14 bases between. The germline CDR1 and CDR2 sequences are MDHEN and SYDVKM. The CDR3 is CASSLLALKETQYF. The CDR3 coding sequence is TGTGCCAGCAGCCTACTAGCCCTAAAAGAGACCCAGTACTTC. The full variable domain, its missing parts supplied by reference TRBV28 and TRBJ2-5, is DVKVTQSSRYLVKRTGEKVFLECVQDMDHENMFWYRQDPGLGLRLIYFSYDVKMKEKGDIPEGYSVSREKKERFSLILESASTNQTSMYLCASSLLALKETQYFGPGTRLLVL.

This chain joins TRBV4-1 and TRBJ1-5; 7 bases agree with TRBD1. Germline V CDR1 and CDR2: MGHRA, YSYEKL. CDR3 length: 15 residues. The J segment lost 4 bases and the V segment lost 2 bases, leaving 5 bases of the junction unmatched. CDR3 in amino acids: CASSQLDRANQPQHF. The CDR3, as DNA: TGCGCCAGCAGCCAACTAGACAGGGCAAATCAGCCCCAGCATTTT.

The V and J genes are TRBV7-9 and TRBJ2-3, with a weak D call TRBD2 (5 bases). The CDR3 sequence is 13 residues long. Germline V CDR1 and CDR2: SEHNR, FQNEAQ (reference sequence). V lost 6 bases and J 8 bases, leaving 15 bases between the germline ends. CDR3 in DNA: TGTGCCAGCAGTCGCCCGGGGAGACCTACGCAGTATTTT. This codes for CASSRPGRPTQYF.

J is TRBJ2-3 and V is TRBV9, with 8 bases aligning to TRBD2. V trimming: 0 bases; J trimming: 3 bases; junction bases outside the gene matches: 9. Germline CDR1 SGDLS, CDR2 YYNGEE. CDR3 length equals 17 residues. In nucleotides, the CDR3 is TGTGCCAGCAGCGTAGGGTTTCGGCGGGGGGCAACAGATACGCAGTATTTT. Translating it yields CASSVGFRRGATDTQYF.

The chain uses TRBV28 and TRBJ2-1; 7 positions agree with TRBD2. V dropped 4 bases and J dropped 2; count of bases not matched to a gene: 8. Germline-derived CDR1 and CDR2 are MDHEN and SYDVKM. The CDR3 loop spans 16 amino acids. The CDR3 reads CASSSPGREAYNEQFF. DNA of the CDR3: TGTGCCAGCAGTTCACCAGGGAGGGAAGCCTACAATGAGCAGTTCTTC. Based on the CDR3 plus reference TRBV28 and TRBJ2-1, the full variable domain is DVKVTQSSRYLVKRTGEKVFLECVQDMDHENMFWYRQDPGLGLRLIYFSYDVKMKEKGDIPEGYSVSREKKERFSLILESASTNQTSMYLCASSSPGREAYNEQFFGPGTRLTVL.

J is TRBJ2-1 and V is TRBV9; TRBD2 matches at 8 bases. The CDR3 covers 19 residues. Germline lookup yields CDR1 SGDLS and CDR2 YYNGEE. V gave up 0 bases and J gave up 0 bases; unmatched junction bases: 11. CDR3 in DNA: TGTGCCAGCAGCGTAGGGTTAGTTAGCGGGGCAATCTCCTACAATGAGCAGTTCTTC. It codes for CASSVGLVSGAISYNEQFF.

The chain recombines TRBV6-6 with TRBJ2-1, with a possible D match to TRBD2 (6 bases). CDR1 and CDR2 (germline): MNHNY, SVGAGI (reference sequence). This CDR3 spans 14 amino acids. Trimming shortened V by 8 bases and J by 0 bases, and 11 bases separated the two germline ends. This CDR3 reads CASLGTPSYNEQFF. The CDR3 DNA follows: TGTGCCAGCTTGGGGACTCCCTCCTACAATGAGCAGTTCTTC.

This rearrangement joins TRBV5-6 to TRBJ1-5; D is ambiguous. V shed 4 bases and J shed 2 bases, with 16 bases lying between them. The CDR3 length is 16 residues. Per germline, CDR1 SGHDT and CDR2 YYEEEE. CDR3 sequence (DNA): TGTGCCAGCAGCGAAAAATCAGGAACGCGCAATCAGCCCCAGCATTTT. It encodes CASSEKSGTRNQPQHF.

V and J are TRBV28 and TRBJ2-7, with 13 positions matching TRBD2. Per the germline V gene, CDR1 is MDHEN and CDR2 is SYDVKM. The CDR3 loop spans 16 amino acids. V lost 5 bases, J lost 12 bases, and 16 bases stayed unmatched. Written as DNA, the CDR3 is TGTGCCAGCAGTAACCCGGGACTAGCGGGATTCATTGATCTGTACTTC. Protein: CASSNPGLAGFIDLYF.

The V gene is TRBV6-5, the J gene TRBJ1-1, with TRBD1 as a possible D gene (6 bases). Trimming left V 5 bases short and J 3 bases short, with 16 bases between. Germline V gene data show CDR1 as MNHEY and CDR2 as SVGAGI. The CDR3 extends over 15 amino acids. The CDR3 region has the DNA TGTGCCAGCAGTCCGATGCCCTCAGGGGACACTGAAGCTTTCTTT. It encodes CASSPMPSGDTEAFF.

V gene TRBV7-9 combines with J gene TRBJ1-1, with 9 bases lining up with TRBD1. Trimming at V came to 5 bases and at J to 11 bases, leaving 9 bases not matched to a gene. Looked up from germline, CDR1 is SEHNR and CDR2 is FQNEAQ (reference sequence). This CDR3 is built from 13 residues. The chain's CDR3 is CASSLQGAGGAFF. The CDR3 coding sequence is TGTGCCAGCAGCCTACAGGGGGCAGGTGGCGCTTTCTTT.